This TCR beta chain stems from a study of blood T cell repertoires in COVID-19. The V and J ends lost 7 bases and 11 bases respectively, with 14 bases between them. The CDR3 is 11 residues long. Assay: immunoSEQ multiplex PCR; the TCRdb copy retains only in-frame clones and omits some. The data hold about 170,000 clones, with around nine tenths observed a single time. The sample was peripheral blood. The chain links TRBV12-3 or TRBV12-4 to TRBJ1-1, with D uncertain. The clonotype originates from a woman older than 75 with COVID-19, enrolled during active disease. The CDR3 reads CASTQYGSAFF. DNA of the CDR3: TGTGCCAGCACCCAATACGGGTCCGCTTTCTTT.